This TCR beta chain was recorded in a study of blood T cell repertoires in COVID-19. Across the study: T cells, B-cell-depleted T cells, or PBMCs supplied cDNA or gDNA.

CDR3 length: 16 amino acids. Trimming removed 6 bases from V and 6 bases from J; junction bases left unmatched: 12. Germline V CDR1 and CDR2: KGHDR, SFDVKD. In the study's own analysis: From reference gene primer amplification, estimates of nucleated cell counts were derived. Sequenced by immunoSEQ multiplex PCR; TCRdb stores in-frame clones only, minus some. V, J and clone size reflect that table, while D and trimming were determined from the DNA. The repertoire holds around 100,000 clones, with approximately 92% as singletons. Sequencing input: peripheral blood. The chain has TRBV24-1 and TRBJ2-2; 7 positions match TRBD2. This TCR was sampled from a woman aged 50 to 65 with COVID-19, enrolled during active disease. Here the CDR3 reads CATSRGGASNAGELFF. The CDR3 DNA reads TGTGCCACCAGTCGGGGAGGGGCCTCTAATGCCGGGGAGCTGTTTTTT.